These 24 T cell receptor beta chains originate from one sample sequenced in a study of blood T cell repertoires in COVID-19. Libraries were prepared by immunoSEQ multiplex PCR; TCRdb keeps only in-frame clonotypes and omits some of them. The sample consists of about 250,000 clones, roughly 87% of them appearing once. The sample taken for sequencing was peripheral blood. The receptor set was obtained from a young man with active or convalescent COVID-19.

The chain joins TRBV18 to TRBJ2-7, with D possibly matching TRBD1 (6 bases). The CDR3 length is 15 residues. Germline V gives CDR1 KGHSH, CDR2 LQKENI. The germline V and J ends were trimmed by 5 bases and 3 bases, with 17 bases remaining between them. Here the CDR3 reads CASSKSGVQFYEQYF. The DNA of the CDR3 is TGTGCCAGCTCAAAATCAGGGGTTCAATTCTACGAGCAGTACTTC.

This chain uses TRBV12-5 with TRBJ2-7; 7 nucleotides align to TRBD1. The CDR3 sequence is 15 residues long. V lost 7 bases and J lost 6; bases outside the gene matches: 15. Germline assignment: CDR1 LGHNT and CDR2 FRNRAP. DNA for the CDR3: TGTGCTAGTGCCCTGTCGCTGACAGGGATTTCCGAGCAGTACTTC. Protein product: CASALSLTGISEQYF. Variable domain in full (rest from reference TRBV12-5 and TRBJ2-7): DARVTQTPRHKVTEMGQEVTMRCQPILGHNTVFWYRQTMMQGLELLAYFRNRAPLDDSGMPKDRFSAEMPDATLATLKIQPSEPRDSAVYFCASALSLTGISEQYFGPGTRLTVT.

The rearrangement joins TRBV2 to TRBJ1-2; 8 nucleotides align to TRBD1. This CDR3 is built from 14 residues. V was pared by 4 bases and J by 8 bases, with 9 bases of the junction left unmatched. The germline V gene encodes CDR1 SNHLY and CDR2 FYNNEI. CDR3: CASSGGQVQRGYTF. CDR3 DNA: TGTGCCAGCAGTGGGGGACAGGTCCAGAGAGGCTACACCTTC.

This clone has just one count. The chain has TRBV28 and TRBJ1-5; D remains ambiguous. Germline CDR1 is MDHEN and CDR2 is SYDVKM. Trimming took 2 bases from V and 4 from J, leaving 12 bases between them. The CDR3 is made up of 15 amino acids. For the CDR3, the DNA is TGTGCCAGCAGTTTACTGCAGGTTCTTAATCAGCCCCAGCATTTT. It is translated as CASSLLQVLNQPQHF.

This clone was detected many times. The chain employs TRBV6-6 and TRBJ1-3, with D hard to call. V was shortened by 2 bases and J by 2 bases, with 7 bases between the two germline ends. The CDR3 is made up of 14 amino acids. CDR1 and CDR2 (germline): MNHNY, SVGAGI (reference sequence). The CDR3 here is CASSYPGAGNTIYF. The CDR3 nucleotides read TGTGCCAGCAGTTACCCGGGTGCTGGAAACACCATATATTTT.

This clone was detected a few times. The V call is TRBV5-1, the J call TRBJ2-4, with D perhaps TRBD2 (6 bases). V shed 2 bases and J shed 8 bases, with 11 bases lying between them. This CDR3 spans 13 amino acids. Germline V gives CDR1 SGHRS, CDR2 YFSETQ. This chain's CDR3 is CASSLDREHIQYF. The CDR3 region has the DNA TGCGCCAGCAGCTTAGACCGGGAGCACATTCAGTACTTC.

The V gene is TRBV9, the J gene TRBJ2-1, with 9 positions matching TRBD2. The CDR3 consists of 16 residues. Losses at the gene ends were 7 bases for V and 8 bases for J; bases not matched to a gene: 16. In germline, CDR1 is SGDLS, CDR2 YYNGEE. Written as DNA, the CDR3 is TGTGCCAGCCAACCACCTCTTGCGGGGGGGCGGTATGAGCAGTTCTTC. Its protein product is CASQPPLAGGRYEQFF.

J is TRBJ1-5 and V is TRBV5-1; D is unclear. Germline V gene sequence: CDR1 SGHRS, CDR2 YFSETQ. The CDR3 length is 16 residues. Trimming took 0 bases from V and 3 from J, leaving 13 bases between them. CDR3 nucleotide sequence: TGCGCCAGCAGCTTGGATGGAGGGCGATTCAATCAGCCCCAGCATTTT. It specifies CASSLDGGRFNQPQHF. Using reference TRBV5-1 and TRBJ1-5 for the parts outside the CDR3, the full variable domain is KAGVTQTPRYLIKTRGQQVTLSCSPISGHRSVSWYQQTPGQGLQFLFEYFSETQRNKGNFPGRFSGRQFSNSRSEMNVSTLELGDSALYLCASSLDGGRFNQPQHFGDGTRLSIL.

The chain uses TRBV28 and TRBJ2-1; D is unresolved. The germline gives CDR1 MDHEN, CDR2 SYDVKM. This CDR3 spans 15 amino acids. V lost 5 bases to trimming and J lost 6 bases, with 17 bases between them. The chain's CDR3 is CASSLDPATGNEQFF. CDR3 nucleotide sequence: TGTGCCAGCAGTCTCGACCCCGCTACGGGCAATGAGCAGTTCTTC.

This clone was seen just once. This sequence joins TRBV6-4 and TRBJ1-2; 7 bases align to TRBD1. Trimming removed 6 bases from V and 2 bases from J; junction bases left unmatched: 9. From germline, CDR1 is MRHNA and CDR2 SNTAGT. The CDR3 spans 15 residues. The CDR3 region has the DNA TGTGCCAGCAGCCCGGCAGGGGGTCGGAACTATGGCTACACCTTC. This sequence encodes CASSPAGGRNYGYTF.

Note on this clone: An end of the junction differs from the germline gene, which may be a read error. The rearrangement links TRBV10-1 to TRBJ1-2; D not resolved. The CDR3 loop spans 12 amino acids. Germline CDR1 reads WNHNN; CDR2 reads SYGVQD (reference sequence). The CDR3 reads CASSGDPGQVSF. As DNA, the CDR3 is TGCGCCAGCAGTGGAGATCCGGGTCAAGTGAGCTTC.

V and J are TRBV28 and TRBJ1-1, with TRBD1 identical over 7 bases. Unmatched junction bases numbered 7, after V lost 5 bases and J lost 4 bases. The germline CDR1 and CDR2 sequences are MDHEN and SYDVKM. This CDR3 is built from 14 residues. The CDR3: CASSPDREVTEAFF. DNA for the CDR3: TGTGCCAGCAGTCCAGACAGGGAGGTCACTGAAGCTTTCTTT.

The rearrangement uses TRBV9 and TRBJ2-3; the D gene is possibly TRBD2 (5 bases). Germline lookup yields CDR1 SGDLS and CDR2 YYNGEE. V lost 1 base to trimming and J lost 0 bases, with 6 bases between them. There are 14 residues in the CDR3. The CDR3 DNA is TGTGCCAGCAGCGTAAGAGGGAGCACAGATACGCAGTATTTT. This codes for CASSVRGSTDTQYF.

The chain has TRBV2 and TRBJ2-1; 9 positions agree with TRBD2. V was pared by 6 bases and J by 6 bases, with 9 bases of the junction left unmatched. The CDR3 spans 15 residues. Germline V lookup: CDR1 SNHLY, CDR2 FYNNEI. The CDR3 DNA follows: TGTGCCAGCAGCGCTAGCGGGATAGACTTCAATGAGCAGTTCTTC. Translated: CASSASGIDFNEQFF.

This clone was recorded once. CDR3 residues: CASSQATGGYYGYTF. CDR3 sequence (DNA): TGTGCCAGCAGCCAAGCGACAGGGGGCTACTATGGCTACACCTTC. The genes are TRBV14 and TRBJ1-2, with 10 bases aligning to TRBD1. The germline CDR1 and CDR2 sequences are SGHDN and FVKESK. Unmatched junction bases numbered 2, after V lost 1 base and J lost 3 bases. This CDR3 is 15 amino acids long. The variable domain in full, completed from reference TRBV14 and TRBJ1-2, reads EAGVTQFPSHSVIEKGQTVTLRCDPISGHDNLYWYRRVMGKEIKFLLHFVKESKQDESGMPNNRFLAERTGGTYSTLKVQPAELEDSGVYFCASSQATGGYYGYTFGSGTRLTVV.

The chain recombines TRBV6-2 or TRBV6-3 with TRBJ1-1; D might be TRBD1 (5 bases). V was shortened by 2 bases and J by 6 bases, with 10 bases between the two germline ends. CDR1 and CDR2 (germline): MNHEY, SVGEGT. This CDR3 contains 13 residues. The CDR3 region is CASSYGGDSEAFF. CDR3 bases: TGTGCCAGCAGTTACGGGGGGGACTCTGAAGCTTTCTTT.

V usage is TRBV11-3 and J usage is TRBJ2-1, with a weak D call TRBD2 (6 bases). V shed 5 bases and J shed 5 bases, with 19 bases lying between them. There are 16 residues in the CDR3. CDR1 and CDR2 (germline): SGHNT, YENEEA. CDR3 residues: CASSPRVGGVNNEQFF. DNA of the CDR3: TGTGCCAGCAGCCCCCGGGTGGGCGGGGTGAACAATGAGCAGTTCTTC. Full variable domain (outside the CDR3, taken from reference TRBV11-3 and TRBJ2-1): EAGVVQSPRYKIIEKKQPVAFWCNPISGHNTLYWYLQNLGQGPELLIRYENEEAVDDSQLPKDRFSAERLKGVDSTLKIQPAELGDSAVYLCASSPRVGGVNNEQFFGPGTRLTVL.

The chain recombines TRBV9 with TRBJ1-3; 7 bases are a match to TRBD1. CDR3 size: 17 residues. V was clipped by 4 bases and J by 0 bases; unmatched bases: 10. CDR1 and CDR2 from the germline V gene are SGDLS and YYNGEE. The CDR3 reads CASSPSSGTASGNTIYF. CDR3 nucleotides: TGTGCCAGCAGCCCTAGCTCCGGGACAGCCTCTGGAAACACCATATATTTT.

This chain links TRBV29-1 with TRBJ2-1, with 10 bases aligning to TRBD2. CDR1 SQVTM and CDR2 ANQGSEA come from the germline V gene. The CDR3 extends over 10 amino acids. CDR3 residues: CSGSGTSAFF. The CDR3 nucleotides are TGCAGTGGATCCGGGACTAGCGCGTTCTTC.

The DNA for the CDR3 is TGTGCCAGCAGCCCCCCGCCGGGCACCGGGGAGCTGTTTTTT. It encodes CASSPPPGTGELFF. V is TRBV27 and J is TRBJ2-2; D is unclear. Trimming removed 6 bases at V and 4 bases at J, with 12 bases between. CDR1 MNHEY and CDR2 SMNVEV come from the germline V gene (reference sequence). CDR3 length: 14 residues.

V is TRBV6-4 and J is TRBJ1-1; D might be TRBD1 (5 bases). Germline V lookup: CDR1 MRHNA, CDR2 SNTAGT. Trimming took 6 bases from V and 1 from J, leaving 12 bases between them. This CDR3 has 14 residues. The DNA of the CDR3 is TGTGCCAGCAGCTCGGGCACAGGGAACACTGAAGCTTTCTTT. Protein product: CASSSGTGNTEAFF.

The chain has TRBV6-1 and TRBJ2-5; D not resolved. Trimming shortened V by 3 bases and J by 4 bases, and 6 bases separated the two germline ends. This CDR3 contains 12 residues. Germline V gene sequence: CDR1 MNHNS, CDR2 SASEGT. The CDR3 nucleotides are TGTGCCAGCAGTGATGGTAGAGAGACCCAGTACTTC. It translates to CASSDGRETQYF.

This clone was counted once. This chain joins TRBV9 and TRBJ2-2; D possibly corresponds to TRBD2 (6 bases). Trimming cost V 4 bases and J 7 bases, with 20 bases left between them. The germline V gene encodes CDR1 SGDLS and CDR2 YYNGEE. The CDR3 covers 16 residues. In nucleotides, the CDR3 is TGTGCCAGCAGCCCCCGGGGACGGGAGTCGGTCGGGGAGCTGTTTTTT. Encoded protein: CASSPRGRESVGELFF.

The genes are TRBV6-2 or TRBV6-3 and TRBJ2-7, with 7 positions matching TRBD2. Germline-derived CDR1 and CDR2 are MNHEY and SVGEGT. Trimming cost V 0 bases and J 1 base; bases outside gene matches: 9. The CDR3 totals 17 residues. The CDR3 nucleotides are TGTGCCAGCAGTTACTCGTATTTCGCTAGCGGATCCTACGAGCAGTACTTC. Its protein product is CASSYSYFASGSYEQYF.